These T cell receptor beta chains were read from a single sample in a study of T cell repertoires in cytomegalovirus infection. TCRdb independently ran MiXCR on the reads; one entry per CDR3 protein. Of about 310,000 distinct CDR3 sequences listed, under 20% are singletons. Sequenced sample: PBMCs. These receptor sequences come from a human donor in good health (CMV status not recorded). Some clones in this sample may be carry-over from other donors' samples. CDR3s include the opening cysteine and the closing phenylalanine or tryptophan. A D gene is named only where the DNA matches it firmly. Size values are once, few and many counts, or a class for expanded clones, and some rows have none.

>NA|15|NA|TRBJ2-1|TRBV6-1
CASSEDLLARNEQFF
TGTGCCAGCAGTGAAGACTTACTAGCCCGGAATGAGCAGTTCTTC
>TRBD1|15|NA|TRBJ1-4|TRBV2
CASSDLDRGGEKLFF
TGTGCCAGCAGTGACCTCGACAGGGGGGGTGAAAAACTGTTTTTT
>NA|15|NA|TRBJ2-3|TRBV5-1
CASSSGVLETDTQYF
TGCGCCAGCAGCTCCGGCGTCCTAGAGACAGATACGCAGTATTTT
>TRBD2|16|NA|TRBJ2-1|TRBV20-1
CSAPAVWASGGNEQFF
TGCAGTGCTCCCGCCGTCTGGGCTAGCGGGGGCAATGAGCAGTTCTTC
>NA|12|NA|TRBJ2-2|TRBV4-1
CASSQVPGELFF
TGCGCCAGCAGCCAAGTCCCCGGGGAGCTGTTTTTT
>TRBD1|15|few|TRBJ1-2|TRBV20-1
CSARDRGRGNYGYTF
TGCAGTGCTAGAGATAGGGGGCGGGGTAACTATGGCTACACCTTC
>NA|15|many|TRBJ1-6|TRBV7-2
CASSLSSGKYSPLHF
TGTGCCAGCAGCTTATCATCGGGGAAATATTCACCCCTCCACTTT
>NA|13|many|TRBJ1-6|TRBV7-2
CASSLSYNSPLHF
TGTGCCAGCAGCTTGAGTTATAATTCACCCCTCCACTTT
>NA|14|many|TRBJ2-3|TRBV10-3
CAISESTGPDTQYF
TGTGCCATCAGTGAGTCGACGGGTCCAGATACGCAGTATTTT
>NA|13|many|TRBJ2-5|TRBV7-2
CASSLDSKETQYF
TGTGCCAGCAGCTTGGACAGCAAAGAGACCCAGTACTTC
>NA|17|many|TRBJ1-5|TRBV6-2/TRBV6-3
CASSTLHEHLSNQPQHF
TGTGCCAGCAGTACCCTCCATGAGCACCTTAGCAATCAGCCCCAGCATTTT
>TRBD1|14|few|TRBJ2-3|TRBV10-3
CAIRTGVPTDTQYF
TGTGCCATAAGGACAGGGGTGCCAACAGATACGCAGTATTTT
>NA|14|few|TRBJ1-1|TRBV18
CASSPLQGTTEAFF
TGTGCCAGCTCACCTCTCCAAGGGACCACTGAAGCTTTCTTT
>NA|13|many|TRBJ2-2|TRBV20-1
CSASGQNTGELFF
TGCAGTGCTAGTGGACAGAACACCGGGGAGCTGTTTTTT
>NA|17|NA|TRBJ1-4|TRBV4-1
CAGSQDPSSATNEKLFF
TGCGCCGGCAGCCAAGATCCCAGTTCAGCAACTAATGAAAAACTGTTTTTT
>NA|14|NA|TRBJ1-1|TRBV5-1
CASSTGQINTEAFF
TGCGCCAGCAGCACCGGACAGATTAACACTGAAGCTTTCTTT
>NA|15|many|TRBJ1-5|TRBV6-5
CASSYSRSLDQPQHF
TGTGCCAGCAGTTACTCGAGGTCGCTCGATCAGCCCCAGCATTTT